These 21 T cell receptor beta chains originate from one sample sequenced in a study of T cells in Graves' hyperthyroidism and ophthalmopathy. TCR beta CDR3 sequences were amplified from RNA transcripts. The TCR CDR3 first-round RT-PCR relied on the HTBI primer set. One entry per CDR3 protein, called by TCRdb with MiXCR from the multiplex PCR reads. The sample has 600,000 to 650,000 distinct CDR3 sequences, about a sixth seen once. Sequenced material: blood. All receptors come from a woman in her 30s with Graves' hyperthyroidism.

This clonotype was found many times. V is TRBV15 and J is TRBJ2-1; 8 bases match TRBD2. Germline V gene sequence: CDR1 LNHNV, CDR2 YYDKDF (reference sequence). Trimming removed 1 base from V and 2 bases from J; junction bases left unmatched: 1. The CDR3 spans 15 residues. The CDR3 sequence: CATSRVSGAYNEQFF. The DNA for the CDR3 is TGTGCCACCAGCAGAGTTAGCGGGGCCTACAATGAGCAGTTCTTC.

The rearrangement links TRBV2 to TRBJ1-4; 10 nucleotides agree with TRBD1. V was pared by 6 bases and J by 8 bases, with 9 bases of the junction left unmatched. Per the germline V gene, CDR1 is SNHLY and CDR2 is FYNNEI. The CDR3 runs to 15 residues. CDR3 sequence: CASSFNRDRGEKLFF. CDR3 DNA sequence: TGTGCCAGCAGCTTCAACCGGGACAGGGGCGAAAAACTGTTTTTT.

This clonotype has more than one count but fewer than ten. DNA of the CDR3: TGTGCCAGTAGTGTTTCCAAGCAAGGGCCCCAGCATTTT. Residues: CASSVSKQGPQHF. V gene TRBV19 combines with J gene TRBJ1-5, with D hard to call. The V and J ends lost 5 bases and 9 bases respectively, with 14 bases between them. Germline V gene data show CDR1 as LNHDA and CDR2 as SQIVND (reference sequence). The CDR3 runs 13 residues.

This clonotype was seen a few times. The CDR3 DNA is TGTGCCAGTAGTACCCGGGACACCAGAGATACGCAGTATTTT. Amino acid sequence: CASSTRDTRDTQYF. This rearrangement joins TRBV19 to TRBJ2-3; TRBD1 might be the D (6 bases). V was cut by 4 bases and J by 5 bases, with 13 bases left in between. The CDR3 totals 14 residues. The germline V gene encodes CDR1 LNHDA and CDR2 SQIVND (reference sequence).

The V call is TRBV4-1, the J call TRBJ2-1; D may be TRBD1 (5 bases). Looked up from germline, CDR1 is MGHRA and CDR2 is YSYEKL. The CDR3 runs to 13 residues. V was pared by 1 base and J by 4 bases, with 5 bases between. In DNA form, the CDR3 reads TGCGCCAGCAGCCAAGGACAGTACAATGAGCAGTTCTTC. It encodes CASSQGQYNEQFF.

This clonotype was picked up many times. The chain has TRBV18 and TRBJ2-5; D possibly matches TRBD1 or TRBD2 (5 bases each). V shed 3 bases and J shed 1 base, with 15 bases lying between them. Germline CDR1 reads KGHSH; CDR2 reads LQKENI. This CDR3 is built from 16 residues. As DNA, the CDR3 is TGTGCCAGCTCACCTCAAACGGGACGGATCCAAGAGACCCAGTACTTC. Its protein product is CASSPQTGRIQETQYF.

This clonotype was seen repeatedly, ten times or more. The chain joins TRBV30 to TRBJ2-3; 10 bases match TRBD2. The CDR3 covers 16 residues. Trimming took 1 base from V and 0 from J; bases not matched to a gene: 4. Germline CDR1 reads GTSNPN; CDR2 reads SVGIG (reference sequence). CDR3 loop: CAWSGAGGVSTDTQYF. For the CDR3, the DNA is TGTGCCTGGAGTGGAGCGGGAGGGGTGAGCACAGATACGCAGTATTTT.

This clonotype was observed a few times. The CDR3 coding sequence is TGTGCCAGCAGTTTTCGACAGGGGCAGACCCAGTACTTC. Amino acids: CASSFRQGQTQYF. This rearrangement joins TRBV6-2 or TRBV6-3 to TRBJ2-5; TRBD1 matches 8 bases. The CDR3 contains 13 residues. With V trimmed by 4 bases and J by 6 bases, 4 bases remained unmatched. Germline V gene sequence: CDR1 MNHEY, CDR2 SVGEGT.

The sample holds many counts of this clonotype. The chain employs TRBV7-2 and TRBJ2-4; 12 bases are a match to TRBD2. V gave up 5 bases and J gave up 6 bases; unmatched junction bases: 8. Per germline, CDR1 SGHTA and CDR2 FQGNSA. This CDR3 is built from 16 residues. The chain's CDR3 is CASSGPSGRARNIQYF. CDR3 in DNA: TGTGCCAGCAGCGGCCCTAGCGGGAGGGCCCGAAACATTCAGTACTTC.

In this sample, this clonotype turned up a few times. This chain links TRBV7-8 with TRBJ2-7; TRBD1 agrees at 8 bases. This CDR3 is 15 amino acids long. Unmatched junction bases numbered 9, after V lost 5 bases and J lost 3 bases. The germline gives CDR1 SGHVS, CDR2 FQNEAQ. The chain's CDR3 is CASSPARDRYYEQYF. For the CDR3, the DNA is TGTGCCAGCAGCCCAGCCCGGGACAGGTACTACGAGCAGTACTTC.

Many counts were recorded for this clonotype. In DNA, the CDR3 is TGTGCCAGCAGTTTAGCAGGGGATCGGTATGGCTACACCTTC. Its translation: CASSLAGDRYGYTF. This chain joins TRBV12-3 or TRBV12-4 and TRBJ1-2, with a possible D match to TRBD1 (5 bases). Trimming cost V 0 bases and J 5 bases, with 10 bases left between them. This CDR3 comprises 14 residues.

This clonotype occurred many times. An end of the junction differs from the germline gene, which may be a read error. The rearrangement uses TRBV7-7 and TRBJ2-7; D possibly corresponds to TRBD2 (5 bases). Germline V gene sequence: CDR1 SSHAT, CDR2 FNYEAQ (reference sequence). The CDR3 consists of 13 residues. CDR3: CASSSGLRDEQYF. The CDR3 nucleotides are TGTGCTAGCAGCTCGGGATTGAGGGACGAGCAGTACTTC.

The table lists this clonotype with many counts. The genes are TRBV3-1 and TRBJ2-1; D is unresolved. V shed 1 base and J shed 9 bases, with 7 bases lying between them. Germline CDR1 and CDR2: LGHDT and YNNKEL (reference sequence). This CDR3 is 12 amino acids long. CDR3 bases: TGTGCCAGCAGCCAAGTTGCAGGTGAGCAGTTCTTC. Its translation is CASSQVAGEQFF.

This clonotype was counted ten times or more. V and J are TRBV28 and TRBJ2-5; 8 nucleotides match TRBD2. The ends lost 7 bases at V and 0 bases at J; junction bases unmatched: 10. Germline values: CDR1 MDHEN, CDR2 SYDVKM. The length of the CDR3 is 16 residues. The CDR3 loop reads CASTFGASGYQETQYF. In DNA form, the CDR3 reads TGTGCCAGCACTTTTGGGGCTAGCGGGTACCAAGAGACCCAGTACTTC.

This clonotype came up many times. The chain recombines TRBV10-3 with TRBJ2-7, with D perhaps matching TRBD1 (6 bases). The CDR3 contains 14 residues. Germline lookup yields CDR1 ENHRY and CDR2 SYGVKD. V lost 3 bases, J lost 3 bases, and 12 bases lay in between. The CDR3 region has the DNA TGTGCCATCAGTGATCCCGGACAGAACTACGAGCAGTACTTC. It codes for CAISDPGQNYEQYF.

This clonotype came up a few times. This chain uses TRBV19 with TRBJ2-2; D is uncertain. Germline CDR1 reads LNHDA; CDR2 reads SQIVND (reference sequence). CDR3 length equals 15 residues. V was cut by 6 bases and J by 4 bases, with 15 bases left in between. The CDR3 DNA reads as TGTGCCAGTAGCAATCTAAGGTTTGGCACCGGGGAGCTGTTTTTT. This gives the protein CASSNLRFGTGELFF.

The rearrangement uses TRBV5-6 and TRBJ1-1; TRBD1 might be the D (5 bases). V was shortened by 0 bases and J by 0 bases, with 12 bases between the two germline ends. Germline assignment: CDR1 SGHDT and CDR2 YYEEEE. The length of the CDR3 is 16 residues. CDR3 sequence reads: CASSLGQGHMNTEAFF. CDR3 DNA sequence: TGTGCCAGCAGCTTGGGGCAGGGTCACATGAACACTGAAGCTTTCTTT.

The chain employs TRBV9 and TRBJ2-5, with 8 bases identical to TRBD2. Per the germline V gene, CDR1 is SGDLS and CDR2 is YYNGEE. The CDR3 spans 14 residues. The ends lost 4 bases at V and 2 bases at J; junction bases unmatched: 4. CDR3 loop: CASSTPGGQETQYF. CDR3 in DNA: TGTGCCAGCAGCACCCCGGGGGGGCAAGAGACCCAGTACTTC.

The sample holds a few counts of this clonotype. The CDR3 spells CASSFEGARTEAFF. The CDR3 nucleotides read TGCGCCAGCAGCTTTGAGGGGGCGAGAACTGAAGCTTTCTTT. This sequence joins TRBV5-1 and TRBJ1-1, with TRBD1 matching 7 bases. CDR3 length: 14 amino acids. The germline CDR1 and CDR2 sequences are SGHRS and YFSETQ. The V segment lost 2 bases and the J segment 5 bases; nucleotides outside the gene matches: 6.

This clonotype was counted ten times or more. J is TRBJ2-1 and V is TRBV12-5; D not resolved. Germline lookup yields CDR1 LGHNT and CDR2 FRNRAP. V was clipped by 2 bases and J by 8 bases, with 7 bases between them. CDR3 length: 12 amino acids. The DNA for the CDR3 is TGTGCTAGTGGTTTGAATAGCTATGAGCAGTTCTTC. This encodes CASGLNSYEQFF.

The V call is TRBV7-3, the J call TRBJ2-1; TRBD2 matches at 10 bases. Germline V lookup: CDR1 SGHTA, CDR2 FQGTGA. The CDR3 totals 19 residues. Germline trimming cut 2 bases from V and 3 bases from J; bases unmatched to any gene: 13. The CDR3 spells CASSLFPILAGEGYNEQFF. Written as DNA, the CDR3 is TGTGCCAGCAGCTTATTCCCGATTCTAGCGGGAGAAGGCTACAATGAGCAGTTCTTC.